The present T cell receptor (beta chain) was sequenced within a study of CD4 T cells in relation to SARS-CoV-2 and coronaviruses. Study-level background: After roughly ten days of antigen culture, PBMC TCR beta CDR3s were sequenced. The negative reference was HIV-1 Nef peptide pool or peptide-free culture.

Assay used: immunoSEQ multiplex PCR; TCRdb lists only in-frame clones, some missing. The sample lists 23,000 or so clones, around 78% occurring once. A word on this clone: Its antigen is unknown.

Unexposed donor CD4+ T cells date from about 2011-2018, before the COVID-19 pandemic. CD4+ T cells were isolated from the cells after more than nine days of culture. Unexposed-donor CD4+ T cells were probed with SARS-CoV-2 S/N and four cold-coronavirus spikes, cells permitting. Trimming pared 6 bases from V and 4 bases from J, leaving 15 bases between. This CDR3 has 15 residues. CDR1 MNHEY and CDR2 SVGEGT come from the germline V gene. The genes are TRBV6-2 or TRBV6-3 and TRBJ2-2; unclear D gene. This receptor was obtained from a human donor in good health. The source material was CD4+ T cells from PBMCs, cultured in vitro. The CDR3 DNA is TGTGCCAGCAGCTCGGGTGGGCAAGGCACCGGGGAGCTGTTTTTT. This sequence encodes CASSSGGQGTGELFF.